The 27 T cell receptor beta chains presented below share a single source sample, sequenced in a study of regulatory T cells in long-lasting Graves disease. Described time point: newly diagnosed GD, antithyroid drugs for less than 3 months. With RNA extracted from PBMCs as input, the TCR library was made. TCR beta libraries were built with iRepertoire HTBI primers and Arm-PCR of CDR3 regions. TCRdb analysed the multiplex PCR reads with MiXCR anew, one entry per CDR3 protein. The sample has 450,000 to 600,000 distinct CDR3 sequences, approximately 12% seen once. These data were also filed under a second study, of T cells in Graves' hyperthyroidism and ophthalmopathy.

This material consisted of peripheral blood mononuclear cells (PBMCs), taken at new diagnosis, from a patient treated with antithyroid drugs. All receptors derive from a man aged 25 to 45 with Graves disease.

This clonotype was seen at least ten times. This chain joins TRBV5-1 and TRBJ2-3; 7 nucleotides align to TRBD2. CDR3 length: 17 residues. V was clipped by 3 bases and J by 1 base; unmatched bases: 11. The germline V gene has CDR1 SGHRS and CDR2 YFSETQ. CDR3 DNA: TGCGCCAGCAGCTGGCGAGGACTAGTATCTGGCACAGATACGCAGTATTTT. This codes for CASSWRGLVSGTDTQYF.

This clonotype was recorded at least ten times. In DNA, the CDR3 is TGTGCCAGCAGGCACGGACAGGCCCAGCAGCAGTACTTC. Its protein is CASRHGQAQQQYF. The chain combines TRBV2 with TRBJ2-7; 7 nucleotides match TRBD1. This CDR3 is built from 13 residues. The germline gives CDR1 SNHLY, CDR2 FYNNEI. Trimming at V came to 6 bases and at J to 8 bases, leaving 10 bases not matched to a gene.

There are many counts of this clonotype. The J gene is TRBJ2-7, the V gene TRBV29-1, with a weak D call TRBD2 (5 bases). V lost 4 bases to trimming and J lost 4 bases, with 8 bases between them. The germline CDR1 and CDR2 sequences are SQVTM and ANQGSEA. CDR3 length: 11 residues. The CDR3 DNA reads as TGCAGCGTTGCGAGGAGGTACGAGCAGTACTTC. Translating it yields CSVARRYEQYF.

Notes on this clonotype: This could be a read error, since a much larger clone is one nucleotide away. The chain has TRBV29-1 and TRBJ2-7; D ambiguous. The CDR3 length is 15 residues. V was trimmed by 3 bases and J by 7 bases, leaving 22 bases between them. Looked up from germline, CDR1 is SQVTM and CDR2 is ANQGSEA. The CDR3 region has the DNA TGCAGCGTTGACCCCGACTGGGGTGATATGAATGAGCAGTACTTC. This translates into CSVDPDWGDMNEQYF.

This clonotype was counted ten times or more. V gene TRBV7-2 combines with J gene TRBJ2-5; TRBD1 matches at 7 bases. The CDR3 consists of 15 residues. Germline CDR1 is SGHTA and CDR2 is FQGNSA. J lost 6 bases, V lost 4 bases, and 11 bases had no gene match. The DNA of the CDR3 is TGTGCCAGCAGCTCCGAATCGAGACAGGGAAAGACCCAGTACTTC. Encoded protein: CASSSESRQGKTQYF.

This clonotype was recorded a few times. The CDR3, as DNA: TGTGCCAGCAGCCAAGAACGACTAGCGACCTACAATGAGCAGTTCTTC. This encodes CASSQERLATYNEQFF. The gene calls are TRBV4-2 and TRBJ2-1, with 8 bases matching TRBD2. Germline V gene data show CDR1 as LGHNA and CDR2 as YNFKEQ. The ends lost 0 bases at V and 2 bases at J; junction bases unmatched: 3. CDR3 length: 16 amino acids.

The CDR3 here is CASSAIQGRAFF. For the CDR3, the DNA is TGTGCCAGCAGCGCTATACAGGGGAGAGCTTTCTTT. This chain joins TRBV7-8 and TRBJ1-1; 7 bases match TRBD1. The V segment lost 5 bases and the J segment 10 bases; nucleotides outside the gene matches: 7. Germline V gives CDR1 SGHVS, CDR2 FQNEAQ. The CDR3 is 12 amino acids.

V and J are TRBV3-1 and TRBJ2-1, with 8 bases aligning to TRBD2. The CDR3 spans 14 residues. Germline CDR1 is LGHDT and CDR2 is YNNKEL (reference sequence). V lost 4 bases, J lost 6 bases, and 5 bases stayed unmatched. CDR3 in amino acids: CASSLRGGPNEQFF. The CDR3, as DNA: TGTGCCAGCAGCCTCCGGGGGGGCCCCAATGAGCAGTTCTTC.

J is TRBJ2-5 and V is TRBV2; D not resolved. With 4 bases removed from V and 1 base from J, the gap between germline ends came to 7 bases. CDR1 is SNHLY, CDR2 FYNNEI, per germline. The length of the CDR3 is 13 residues. CDR3 sequence reads: CASSAHGQETQYF. CDR3 coding DNA: TGTGCCAGCAGTGCACACGGCCAAGAGACCCAGTACTTC.

At least ten counts were recorded for this clonotype. The V call is TRBV27, the J call TRBJ2-3; 8 bases agree with TRBD2. CDR3 size: 14 residues. CDR1 is MNHEY and CDR2 is SMNVEV in the germline V gene (reference sequence). The V and J ends lost 3 bases and 5 bases, in that order; junction bases with no gene match: 4. Here the CDR3 reads CASSLRGAQDTQYF. CDR3 nucleotides: TGTGCCAGCAGTTTGCGGGGGGCGCAAGATACGCAGTATTTT.

This clonotype came up many times. V and J are TRBV11-2 and TRBJ2-3; a possible D gene is TRBD1 (6 bases). The CDR3 spans 17 residues. Germline assignment: CDR1 SGHAT and CDR2 FQNNGV. V shed 1 base and J shed 0 bases, with 14 bases lying between them. This CDR3 is CASSLGGPGTSTDTQYF. The CDR3 DNA follows: TGTGCCAGCAGCTTAGGGGGGCCGGGTACTAGCACAGATACGCAGTATTTT.

The sample holds many counts of this clonotype. The gene calls are TRBV9 and TRBJ2-7; 16 nucleotides agree with TRBD2. The CDR3 is 18 amino acids. Germline loops: CDR1 SGDLS, CDR2 YYNGEE. V was clipped by 2 bases and J by 7 bases; unmatched bases: 12. CDR3 DNA: TGTGCCAGCAGCGTGGGACTAGCGGGAGGGCCTAGCCCCAGGGAGCAGTACTTC. Residues: CASSVGLAGGPSPREQYF.

This clonotype was found a few times. The CDR3: CATSDLGSGTASTDTQYF. The CDR3 DNA is TGTGCCACCAGTGATTTGGGGTCAGGGACAGCTAGCACAGATACGCAGTATTTT. This chain uses TRBV24-1 with TRBJ2-3, with 7 bases fitting TRBD1. CDR1 KGHDR and CDR2 SFDVKD come from the germline V gene. CDR3 length equals 18 residues. V trimming: 0 bases; J trimming: 0 bases; junction bases outside the gene matches: 8.

This clonotype has ten or more counts. V usage is TRBV5-1 and J usage is TRBJ2-3; TRBD2 agrees at 7 bases. The CDR3 contains 16 residues. Trimming at V came to 0 bases and at J to 4 bases, leaving 8 bases not matched to a gene. The V gene's germline CDR1 is SGHRS and CDR2 YFSETQ. Here the CDR3 reads CASSLAGREAADTQYF. CDR3 DNA sequence: TGCGCCAGCAGCTTGGCAGGGAGGGAAGCAGCAGATACGCAGTATTTT.

The gene calls are TRBV20-1 and TRBJ2-6, with D uncertain. CDR3 length: 12 residues. Germline-derived CDR1 and CDR2 are DFQATT and SNEGSKA (reference sequence). Trimming pared 3 bases from V and 4 bases from J, leaving 4 bases between. CDR3 nucleotide sequence: TGCAGTGCTAGGCGGGGGGCCAACGTCCTGACTTTC. This translates into CSARRGANVLTF.

This clonotype appeared a few times. The rearrangement joins TRBV6-1 to TRBJ1-4; D may be TRBD1 (6 bases). CDR1 and CDR2 from the germline V gene are MNHNS and SASEGT. Trimming pared 7 bases from V and 7 bases from J, leaving 22 bases between. This CDR3 is built from 16 residues. CDR3 sequence: CASIRQEDIEGEKLFF. CDR3 in DNA: TGTGCCAGCATCCGACAGGAGGATATCGAAGGTGAAAAACTGTTTTTT.

This clonotype was seen at least ten times. V gene TRBV20-1 combines with J gene TRBJ2-1; TRBD2 aligns across 10 bases. The CDR3 sequence is 14 residues long. Per the germline V gene, CDR1 is DFQATT and CDR2 is SNEGSKA (reference sequence). The J segment lost 7 bases and the V segment lost 0 bases, leaving 3 bases of the junction unmatched. The CDR3 DNA sequence: TGCAGTGCTAGAGAAGCGGGAGGGCCTAATGAGCAGTTCTTC. This encodes CSAREAGGPNEQFF.

The chain couples TRBV7-9 to TRBJ1-5, with unresolved D. This CDR3 region has 16 residues. CDR1 is SEHNR, CDR2 FQNEAQ, per germline (reference sequence). V lost 5 bases and J 2 bases, leaving 16 bases between the germline ends. The CDR3 here is CASSPQTHGGNQPQHF. In DNA form, the CDR3 reads TGTGCCAGCAGCCCACAGACCCACGGAGGCAATCAGCCCCAGCATTTT. Full variable domain (outside the CDR3, taken from reference TRBV7-9 and TRBJ1-5): DTGVSQNPRHKITKRGQNVTFRCDPISEHNRLYWYRQTLGQGPEFLTYFQNEAQLEKSRLLSDRFSAERPKGSFSTLEIQRTEQGDSAMYLCASSPQTHGGNQPQHFGDGTRLSIL.

This clonotype was detected ten times or more. J is TRBJ1-1 and V is TRBV20-1, with D perhaps matching TRBD1 (5 bases). The CDR3 is 14 residues long. Deletions cut 0 bases from V and 10 bases from J, with 18 bases between. Germline CDR1 reads DFQATT; CDR2 reads SNEGSKA (reference sequence). The CDR3 is CSARDGRRGRVAFF. The CDR3 DNA reads as TGCAGTGCTAGAGACGGCCGAAGGGGACGTGTAGCTTTCTTT.

On this clonotype itself: This may stem from a read error, because a much larger clone lies one nucleotide away. The chain couples TRBV2 to TRBJ2-3; no reliable D call. The CDR3 is 13 residues long. Germline lookup yields CDR1 SNHLY and CDR2 FYNNEI. With 3 bases removed from V and 4 bases from J, the gap between germline ends came to 8 bases. As DNA, the CDR3 is TGTGCCAGCAGTGACTTTGGGCCAGATACGCAGTATTTT. Protein: CASSDFGPDTQYF.

This clonotype was detected many times. CDR3: CASRQASGRYEQYF. The CDR3 region has the DNA TGCGCCAGCAGACAAGCTAGCGGAAGATACGAGCAGTACTTC. The chain uses TRBV5-1 and TRBJ2-7, with 7 bases fitting TRBD2. Germline CDR1 and CDR2: SGHRS and YFSETQ. The V gene end was trimmed by 5 bases and the J gene end by 4 bases; junction bases not matched to a gene: 9. The CDR3 runs 14 residues.

Ten or more counts support this clonotype. V gene TRBV27 combines with J gene TRBJ1-5; D is unresolved. Germline CDR1 and CDR2: MNHEY and SMNVEV (reference sequence). Trimming stripped 5 bases from V and 1 base from J, with 12 bases between. This CDR3 contains 15 residues. The CDR3 region is CASSEGRMSNQPQHF. DNA of the CDR3: TGTGCCAGCAGTGAAGGGAGGATGAGCAATCAGCCCCAGCATTTT.

Points on this clonotype: At one end the junction does not follow the germline gene, possibly because of a read error. The genes are TRBV20-1 and TRBJ2-7; 9 bases are a match to TRBD1. This CDR3 contains 14 residues. Germline V gives CDR1 DFQATT, CDR2 SNEGSKA (reference sequence). CDR3 DNA: TGCAGTCCTAGGACCGGGACAGGGTTGTCCGAGCAGTACTTC. It yields the protein CSPRTGTGLSEQYF.

This clonotype was detected ten times or more. The chain is built from TRBV12-3 or TRBV12-4 and TRBJ2-2; 7 nucleotides agree with TRBD1. Trimming cost V 5 bases and J 4 bases; bases outside gene matches: 10. The CDR3 spans 16 residues. The CDR3 DNA reads as TGTGCCAGCAGTCCCACGGAACAGGGGACCACCGGGGAGCTGTTTTTT. It yields the protein CASSPTEQGTTGELFF.

The chain combines TRBV28 with TRBJ2-5; D is possibly TRBD1 (6 bases). CDR3 length: 14 amino acids. V lost 6 bases to trimming and J lost 0 bases, with 11 bases between them. From germline, CDR1 is MDHEN and CDR2 SYDVKM. The CDR3 loop is CASRMGTNQETQYF. The CDR3 DNA reads TGTGCCAGCAGGATGGGGACAAACCAAGAGACCCAGTACTTC.

V is TRBV15 and J is TRBJ2-7; 9 bases agree with TRBD1. Germline CDR1 reads LNHNV; CDR2 reads YYDKDF (reference sequence). Germline trimming cut 8 bases from V and 4 bases from J; bases unmatched to any gene: 3. The CDR3 contains 12 residues. The CDR3 is CATGTGPYEQYF. CDR3 bases: TGTGCCACCGGGACAGGGCCATACGAGCAGTACTTC.

The chain carries TRBV18 and TRBJ1-5; the D gene is possibly TRBD1 (5 bases). Trimming took 2 bases from V and 9 from J, leaving 17 bases between them. This CDR3 is built from 15 residues. Germline V gene data show CDR1 as KGHSH and CDR2 as LQKENI. The CDR3 DNA reads as TGTGCCAGCTCACCAAATTACAGGCCCGGTGTGCCCCAGCATTTT. It codes for CASSPNYRPGVPQHF.